The rows below give T cell receptor beta chains drawn from one sample of a study of cytomegalovirus exposure and HLA in healthy donors. The method was immunoSEQ multiplex PCR; TCRdb's version includes in-frame clones alone and lacks a portion of them. The ten top clones account for around 1.7%, within a sample of about 150,000 clones. Material: PBMCs. The receptors shown here come from a woman between 50 and 59 years old in good health and CMV-seronegative. CDR3s include the opening cysteine and the closing phenylalanine or tryptophan. D genes are given only for firm matches.

DNA: TGTGCCACAGGGGCCAACAATCAGCCCCAGCATTTT; CDR3: CATGANNQPQHF; D: NA; J: TRBJ1-5; V: TRBV2
DNA: TGTGCCAGCAGTTTATCTAGAGGGATTTCCTACGAGCAGTACTTC; CDR3: CASSLSRGISYEQYF; D: NA; J: TRBJ2-7; V: TRBV27
DNA: TGTGCCAGCAGCCAAGATTTACCGGGAGGAAGTTACCAAGAGACCCAGTACTTC; CDR3: CASSQDLPGGSYQETQYF; D: TRBD2; J: TRBJ2-5; V: TRBV4-2
DNA: TGTGCCAGCAGCGGCGGGACAGGGCCCTACGAGCAGTACTTC; CDR3: CASSGGTGPYEQYF; D: TRBD1; J: TRBJ2-7; V: TRBV9
DNA: TGTGCCAGCAGCTTGGAAGGAGGTCATGCTAACTATGGCTACACCTTC; CDR3: CASSLEGGHANYGYTF; D: NA; J: TRBJ1-2; V: TRBV5-8
DNA: TGTGCCAGCACCTCTTTCCCCCGAGTAGCCAAAAACATTCAGTACTTC; CDR3: CASTSFPRVAKNIQYF; D: NA; J: TRBJ2-4; V: TRBV2
DNA: TGTGCCAGCAGCTTGGGACAGGGTTACGAAAAACTGTTTTTT; CDR3: CASSLGQGYEKLFF; D: TRBD1; J: TRBJ1-4; V: TRBV5-4
DNA: TGTGCCAGCAGTTTGGGTCTGGCGGGAGGGCCAGGTTACGAGCAGTACTTC; CDR3: CASSLGLAGGPGYEQYF; D: TRBD2; J: TRBJ2-7; V: TRBV28
DNA: TGCGCCAGCAGCTTGCAGGGTCAGGTTAATTCACCCCTCCACTTT; CDR3: CASSLQGQVNSPLHF; D: NA; J: TRBJ1-6; V: TRBV5-1
DNA: TGTGCCAGCAGTTACCGGTGGGAGGCCAACACCGGGGAGCTGTTTTTT; CDR3: CASSYRWEANTGELFF; D: NA; J: TRBJ2-2; V: TRBV6-5
DNA: TGTGCCAGTAGTACACGCGGACTTGCTGGGTCCTACGAGCAGTACTTC; CDR3: CASSTRGLAGSYEQYF; D: NA; J: TRBJ2-7; V: TRBV19
DNA: TGTGCCAGCAGCCTCCTAGCAAGGGCCTACGAGCAGTACTTC; CDR3: CASSLLARAYEQYF; D: NA; J: TRBJ2-7; V: TRBV11-2
DNA: TGTGCCAGCAGCTTAGCGGCACGATCTGAGCAGTTCTTC; CDR3: CASSLAARSEQFF; D: NA; J: TRBJ2-1; V: TRBV7-8
DNA: TGTGCCAGCAGCCAGTCAGGGGCAACTAATGAAAAACTGTTTTTT; CDR3: CASSQSGATNEKLFF; D: NA; J: TRBJ1-4; V: TRBV13
DNA: TGTGCCAGCAGTTTAACGGGGAGAGAGCAGTACTTC; CDR3: CASSLTGREQYF; D: NA; J: TRBJ2-7; V: TRBV27
DNA: TGTGCCAGCACCCCTACAGGGTGGACCGGGGAGCTGTTTTTT; CDR3: CASTPTGWTGELFF; D: NA; J: TRBJ2-2; V: TRBV25-1
DNA: TGCGCCAGCAGCTTGTATCAGGGGTTCCCCTCCTACGAGCAGTACTTC; CDR3: CASSLYQGFPSYEQYF; D: NA; J: TRBJ2-7; V: TRBV5-1
DNA: TGTGCCAGCACCCCCGGATGGGGACATGGTGGCTACACCTTC; CDR3: CASTPGWGHGGYTF; D: NA; J: TRBJ1-2; V: TRBV7-9
DNA: TGTGCCAGCAGCTTAGGAGGTAACCCTTCCTACGAGCAGTACTTC; CDR3: CASSLGGNPSYEQYF; D: NA; J: TRBJ2-7; V: TRBV11-2
DNA: TGTGCCAGCGACTCAGGACTAGCGGGATTTTCCCACGAGCAGTACTTC; CDR3: CASDSGLAGFSHEQYF; D: TRBD2; J: TRBJ2-7; V: TRBV5-6
DNA: TGTGCCAGCAGCCCCCTCAGGGTGAGTCAGCCCCAGCATTTT; CDR3: CASSPLRVSQPQHF; D: NA; J: TRBJ1-5; V: TRBV28
DNA: TGTGCCAGCAGCTTAGATTACCCTAGCGGGGGATTCTACAATGAGCAGTTCTTC; CDR3: CASSLDYPSGGFYNEQFF; D: TRBD2; J: TRBJ2-1; V: TRBV7-6
DNA: TGTGCCAGCAGTGTCGCACTAGAAGACGGGCAGTACTTC; CDR3: CASSVALEDGQYF; D: NA; J: TRBJ2-7; V: TRBV2
DNA: TGTGCCAGCAGTGCCGACAGGGGGAACTATGGCTACACCTTC; CDR3: CASSADRGNYGYTF; D: TRBD1; J: TRBJ1-2; V: TRBV6-5
DNA: TGTGCCAGCAGTCCTCGACACCAACCCTATCAGCCCCAGCATTTT; CDR3: CASSPRHQPYQPQHF; D: NA; J: TRBJ1-5; V: TRBV6-1
DNA: TGCGCCAGCAGGAGGTACACTGAAGCTTTCTTT; CDR3: CASRRYTEAFF; D: NA; J: TRBJ1-1; V: TRBV10-2
DNA: TGCGCCAGCAGCCCCGGGCGGGTTTGGCCTTACGAGCAGTACTTC; CDR3: CASSPGRVWPYEQYF; D: NA; J: TRBJ2-7; V: TRBV5-1
DNA: TGTGCCAGCAGCTTACTGACTACAATAGCGAACACCGGGGAGCTGTTTTTT; CDR3: CASSLLTTIANTGELFF; D: NA; J: TRBJ2-2; V: TRBV13
DNA: TGTGCCAGCAGTCCAAGAACAGGTACAGGGGATGAAAAACTGTTTTTT; CDR3: CASSPRTGTGDEKLFF; D: TRBD1; J: TRBJ1-4; V: TRBV9
DNA: TGCGCCAGCAGTGAGTCGTCCGTCAGGTCTAATAGCAATCAGCCCCAGCATTTT; CDR3: CASSESSVRSNSNQPQHF; D: NA; J: TRBJ1-5; V: TRBV10-1
DNA: TGTGCCAGCAGTTTGGAGGAACGGGCCCTCCACTTT; CDR3: CASSLEERALHF; D: NA; J: TRBJ1-6; V: TRBV25-1
DNA: TGTGCCAGCAGCCCACCGAAGGGGGGTAGCGGGATGGTACACGAGCAGTACTTC; CDR3: CASSPPKGGSGMVHEQYF; D: TRBD2; J: TRBJ2-7; V: TRBV7-9
DNA: TGTGCCAGCAGGGCTGATCACGCATCCTACAATGAGCAGTTCTTC; CDR3: CASRADHASYNEQFF; D: NA; J: TRBJ2-1; V: TRBV2
DNA: TGTGCCAGCAGTTTAAAGCGGGGGACCAATGAGCAGTTCTTC; CDR3: CASSLKRGTNEQFF; D: TRBD2; J: TRBJ2-1; V: TRBV27
DNA: TGTGCCAGCAGCGGGACAGTAGGCTCGGAGACCCAGTACTTC; CDR3: CASSGTVGSETQYF; D: TRBD1; J: TRBJ2-5; V: TRBV5-6
DNA: TGTGCCAGCAGTTTAAGGGACTCCCAGGCCGGGGAGCTGTTTTTT; CDR3: CASSLRDSQAGELFF; D: NA; J: TRBJ2-2; V: TRBV2
DNA: TGTGCCAGCAGCCCCAAACAGCCACTCTATGGCTACACCTTC; CDR3: CASSPKQPLYGYTF; D: NA; J: TRBJ1-2; V: TRBV5-5
DNA: TGTGCCAGCATGCGGGAGGGCCTTCTCGCCGAGCAGTACTTC; CDR3: CASMREGLLAEQYF; D: TRBD2; J: TRBJ2-7; V: TRBV2
DNA: TGTGCCAGCAGCTGGGGCCGAGGGGGCGATGGGGAGCAGTTCTTC; CDR3: CASSWGRGGDGEQFF; D: TRBD1; J: TRBJ2-1; V: TRBV7-7
DNA: TGTGCCAGCAGCCAAGAAATCGGGGGGAGCTACGAGCAGTACTTC; CDR3: CASSQEIGGSYEQYF; D: TRBD2; J: TRBJ2-7; V: TRBV4-2
DNA: TGTGCCAGCAGGGAGGGAAAACAGTACTTC; CDR3: CASREGKQYF; D: NA; J: TRBJ2-7; V: TRBV6-1
DNA: TGCAGCGTCCGCGCAGCTAGCGGCAGGGGCGATGAGCAGTTCTTC; CDR3: CSVRAASGRGDEQFF; D: NA; J: TRBJ2-1; V: TRBV29-1
DNA: TGTGCCAGCAGTTTCGGCGGGGGGGGCACAGATACGCAGTATTTT; CDR3: CASSFGGGGTDTQYF; D: TRBD2; J: TRBJ2-3; V: TRBV27
DNA: TGTGCCAGTAGCCCACTGGGACAGAGATACACCTTC; CDR3: CASSPLGQRYTF; D: TRBD1; J: TRBJ1-2; V: TRBV19
DNA: TGTGCCAGCAGCGGCCCCGGGACTCCAGGAGGGGTTCACGAGACCCAGTACTTC; CDR3: CASSGPGTPGGVHETQYF; D: NA; J: TRBJ2-5; V: TRBV7-2
DNA: TGTGCCAGCAGCCGGACGGTGAGGGTAGAGACCCAGTACTTC; CDR3: CASSRTVRVETQYF; D: NA; J: TRBJ2-5; V: TRBV14